The clone carrying this TCR beta chain appeared many times. No antigen is known for it. The sample comes from a study of T cell repertoires in cytomegalovirus infection. Study summary: Carrying CMV and the relevant HLA type showed in public TCR beta signatures. General observations from the study: Totalled public TCR beta family frequency picked out people who carried CMV plus the relevant HLA. Clonotypes of TCR beta that were HLA-C-restricted and CMV-specific dominated the ex vivo response.

One entry per CDR3 protein, called by TCRdb with MiXCR from the reads. Counted here are fewer than 85,000 distinct CDR3 sequences, under 4.5% occurring once; the ten biggest clones make up around a fifth. Sequenced input: PBMCs. This TCR was recovered from a human donor in good health (CMV status not recorded). Some clones in this sample may be carry-over from other donors' samples.

The chain's CDR3 is CASSYGTGTGSETQYF. In DNA form, the CDR3 reads TGTGCCAGCAGTTACGGCACGGGGACAGGGAGCGAGACCCAGTACTTC. The chain combines TRBV6-2 or TRBV6-3 with TRBJ2-5; 9 bases map to TRBD1. Looked up from germline, CDR1 is MNHEY and CDR2 is SVGEGT. The length of the CDR3 is 16 residues. Trimming removed 2 bases from V and 5 bases from J; junction bases left unmatched: 9.